The T cell receptor beta chain under discussion was sequenced for a study of T cells in Graves' hyperthyroidism and ophthalmopathy. Points from the study as a whole: Most thyroid-expanded clonotypes above 0.001 were also found in blood.

CDR3 length: 17 residues. V was shortened by 5 bases and J by 2 bases, with 18 bases between the two germline ends. The germline V gene has CDR1 SEHNR and CDR2 FQNEAQ (reference sequence). RNA transcripts gave rise to amplified TCR beta CDR3 regions. HTBI primers drove first-round RT-PCR of the TCR CDR3. TCRdb reanalysed the multiplex PCR reads using MiXCR and keeps one entry per CDR3 protein. This sample has 450,000 to 600,000 distinct CDR3 sequences, with around 13% found just once. This clonotype showed up just a few times. Its antigen is not identified. The sequenced sample was blood. The chain combines TRBV7-9 with TRBJ2-2, with a possible D match to TRBD2 (6 bases). The TCR was taken from a middle-aged woman with Graves' hyperthyroidism. DNA of the CDR3: TGTGCCAGCAGCCCTATACGGGGGTCACCTAACACCGGGGAGCTGTTTTTT. It encodes CASSPIRGSPNTGELFF.